The next 16 T cell receptor beta chains were all read from a single sample in a study of T cell responses to AZD1222 COVID-19 vaccine. Libraries were prepared by immunoSEQ multiplex PCR; TCRdb keeps only in-frame clonotypes and omits some of them. Of under 150,000 clones in the sample, about nine tenths were seen once. The material was peripheral blood, obtained on day 0 of AZD1222 vaccination. All receptors derive from an adult in good health.

The rearrangement joins TRBV6-2 or TRBV6-3 to TRBJ2-3; 8 nucleotides align to TRBD2. Germline trimming cut 0 bases from V and 1 base from J; bases unmatched to any gene: 3. This CDR3 has 16 residues. Germline-derived CDR1 and CDR2 are MNHEY and SVGEGT. CDR3 in amino acids: CASSYSGLVGTDTQYF. For the CDR3, the DNA is TGTGCCAGCAGTTACTCGGGACTAGTCGGCACAGATACGCAGTATTTT.

The V gene is TRBV7-2, the J gene TRBJ2-1; 11 nucleotides agree with TRBD2. Germline values: CDR1 SGHTA, CDR2 FQGNSA. CDR3 length equals 14 residues. V was pared by 5 bases and J by 9 bases, with 6 bases of the junction left unmatched. CDR3 nucleotides: TGTGCCAGCAGCCACACTAGCGGGAGTCGTGAGCAGTTCTTC. This sequence encodes CASSHTSGSREQFF. The variable domain in full, completed from reference TRBV7-2 and TRBJ2-1, reads GAGVSQSPSNKVTEKGKDVELRCDPISGHTALYWYRQSLGQGLEFLIYFQGNSAPDKSGLPSDRFSAERTGGSVSTLTIQRTQQEDSAVYLCASSHTSGSREQFFGPGTRLTVL.

This clone was recorded only once. The chain uses TRBV12-3 or TRBV12-4 and TRBJ2-7; no firm D call. V lost 2 bases to trimming and J lost 3 bases, with 8 bases between them. The CDR3 loop spans 13 amino acids. CDR3 coding DNA: TGTGCCAGCAGTTTACCACCCTTCTACGAGCAGTACTTC. It codes for CASSLPPFYEQYF.

The gene calls are TRBV11-2 and TRBJ2-7; D may be TRBD1 or TRBD2 (5 bases each). CDR1 is SGHAT and CDR2 is FQNNGV in the germline V gene. The CDR3 extends over 15 amino acids. Trimming pared 1 base from V and 6 bases from J, leaving 16 bases between. The CDR3 bases are TGTGCCAGCAGCTTAGTTCCGAGGGGAACCGGCGAGCAGTACTTC. Translated: CASSLVPRGTGEQYF.

The chain combines TRBV11-2 with TRBJ1-6, with D hard to call. Germline loops: CDR1 SGHAT, CDR2 FQNNGV. The CDR3 runs 15 residues. V was clipped by 2 bases and J by 9 bases, with 14 bases between them. The CDR3 is CASSLPVSRSSPLHF. The CDR3 bases are TGTGCCAGCAGCTTACCGGTCTCCCGGAGTTCACCCCTCCACTTT.

The genes are TRBV1 and TRBJ2-7; the table's D call, TRBD1, has no DNA check behind it. TRBV1 is assigned pseudogene status. The CDR3 extends over 16 amino acids. The CDR3 bases are TGCACCAGCCCCCAAGACCAGGGGGGAAGCCCCTACGAGCAGTACTTC. Translation gives CTSPQDQGGSPYEQYF.

This clone was seen more than once but under ten times. This chain links TRBV6-5 with TRBJ1-5; TRBD1 agrees at 8 bases. Trimming at V came to 4 bases and at J to 7 bases, leaving 6 bases not matched to a gene. Germline assignment: CDR1 MNHEY and CDR2 SVGAGI. The length of the CDR3 is 14 residues. The CDR3 is CASSFQGAGQPQHF. In DNA, the CDR3 is TGTGCCAGCAGTTTCCAGGGGGCTGGGCAGCCCCAGCATTTT.

V and J are TRBV30 and TRBJ2-1; the match to TRBD2 covers 8 bases. V shed 5 bases and J 8 bases; nucleotides not matched to a gene: 11. Per the germline V gene, CDR1 is GTSNPN and CDR2 is SVGIG (reference sequence). The CDR3 runs 14 residues. CDR3 in amino acids: CAWAPGLVVDEQFF. The CDR3 DNA reads TGTGCCTGGGCGCCGGGACTAGTTGTCGATGAGCAGTTCTTC. The variable domain in full, completed from reference TRBV30 and TRBJ2-1, reads SQTIHQWPATLVQPVGSPLSLECTVEGTSNPNLYWYRQAAGRGLQLLFYSVGIGQISSEVPQNLSASRPQDRQFILSSKKLLLSDSGFYLCAWAPGLVVDEQFFGPGTRLTVL.

There are a few counts of this clone. V is TRBV18 and J is TRBJ1-3; 8 nucleotides agree with TRBD1. The length of the CDR3 is 15 residues. Trimming took 6 bases from V and 0 from J; bases not matched to a gene: 4. CDR1 is KGHSH, CDR2 LQKENI, per germline. The CDR3 here is CASSPTGGSGNTIYF. In DNA, the CDR3 is TGTGCCAGCTCCCCCACAGGGGGCTCTGGAAACACCATATATTTT.

V is TRBV29-1 and J is TRBJ2-1; D possibly matches TRBD1 or TRBD2 (5 bases each). The germline V and J ends were trimmed by 7 bases and 5 bases, with 12 bases remaining between them. This CDR3 has 12 residues. The germline gives CDR1 SQVTM, CDR2 ANQGSEA. Here the CDR3 DNA reads TGCAGCGCTCCGGGGCGCGACAATGAGCAGTTCTTC. This encodes CSAPGRDNEQFF.

The chain couples TRBV3-1 (or the pseudogene TRBV3-2) to TRBJ1-1; D is ambiguous. The CDR3 contains 14 residues. CDR1 and CDR2 (germline): LGHDT, YNNKEL (reference sequence). V was pared by 2 bases and J by 2 bases, with 9 bases between. In nucleotides, the CDR3 is TGTGCCAGCAGCCAAAGGGAAAGTAACACTGAAGCTTTCTTT. This sequence encodes CASSQRESNTEAFF.

The V call is TRBV4-1, the J call TRBJ2-1, with TRBD2 matching over 13 bases. V was pared by 4 bases and J by 5 bases, with 5 bases of the junction left unmatched. Per germline, CDR1 MGHRA and CDR2 YSYEKL. CDR3 length: 16 amino acids. For the CDR3, the DNA is TGCGCCAGCAGCCCCCGGACTAGCGGGAGCAACAATGAGCAGTTCTTC. Translating gives CASSPRTSGSNNEQFF.

V usage is TRBV9 and J usage is TRBJ1-5, with a weak D call TRBD1 (6 bases). Germline values: CDR1 SGDLS, CDR2 YYNGEE. CDR3 length equals 14 residues. The V end was cut by 0 bases, the J end by 7 bases, with 11 bases between. CDR3 sequence reads: CASSVGQGRQPQHF. The DNA for the CDR3 is TGTGCCAGCAGCGTAGGGCAGGGGCGACAGCCCCAGCATTTT.

The V gene is TRBV5-1, the J gene TRBJ2-6; D not resolved. The CDR3 loop spans 16 amino acids. V lost 6 bases and J lost 4, with 17 bases in between. Germline V gene lookup returns CDR1 SGHRS and CDR2 YFSETQ. This CDR3 reads CASTIAGVSGANVLTF. CDR3 nucleotides: TGCGCCAGCACCATCGCAGGAGTTTCCGGGGCCAACGTCCTGACTTTC.

In this sample, this clone turned up once. The chain joins TRBV23-1 to TRBJ2-2; tentative D call: TRBD2 (6 bases). Being an ORF, TRBV23-1 has a function that is uncertain. V was cut by 0 bases and J by 1 base, with 6 bases left in between. The CDR3 totals 15 residues. The CDR3 loop reads CASSQSRGNTGELFF. As DNA, the CDR3 is TGCGCCAGCAGTCAATCGCGGGGGAACACCGGGGAGCTGTTTTTT.

V and J are TRBV5-1 and TRBJ2-1, with 7 nucleotides matching TRBD1. V shed 0 bases, J shed 5 bases, and the junction held 5 bases outside the gene matches. This CDR3 is 15 amino acids long. Germline CDR1 SGHRS, CDR2 YFSETQ. The CDR3 sequence is CASSLDTGANNEQFF. The DNA of the CDR3 is TGCGCCAGCAGCTTGGATACAGGGGCCAACAATGAGCAGTTCTTC.